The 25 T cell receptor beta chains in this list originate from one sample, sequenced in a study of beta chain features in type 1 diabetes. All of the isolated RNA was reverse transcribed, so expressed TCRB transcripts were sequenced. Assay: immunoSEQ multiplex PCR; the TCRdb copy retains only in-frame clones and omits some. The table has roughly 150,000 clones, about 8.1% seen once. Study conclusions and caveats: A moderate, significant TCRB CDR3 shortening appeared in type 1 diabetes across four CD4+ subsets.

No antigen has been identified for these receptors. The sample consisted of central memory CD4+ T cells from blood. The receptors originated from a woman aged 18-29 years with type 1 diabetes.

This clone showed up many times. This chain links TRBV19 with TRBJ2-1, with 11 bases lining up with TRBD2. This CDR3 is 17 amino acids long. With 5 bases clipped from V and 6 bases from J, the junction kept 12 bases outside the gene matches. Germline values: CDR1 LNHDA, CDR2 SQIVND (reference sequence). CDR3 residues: CASSARLAGTLGNEQFF. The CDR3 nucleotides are TGTGCCAGTAGTGCCCGACTAGCGGGGACCCTGGGCAATGAGCAGTTCTTC.

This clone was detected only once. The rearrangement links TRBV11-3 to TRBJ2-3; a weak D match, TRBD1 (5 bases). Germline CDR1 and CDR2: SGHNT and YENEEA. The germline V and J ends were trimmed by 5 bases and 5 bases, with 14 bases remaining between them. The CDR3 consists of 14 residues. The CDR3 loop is CASSPRPQGDTQYF. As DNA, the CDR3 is TGTGCCAGCAGCCCTAGGCCCCAGGGAGATACGCAGTATTTT.

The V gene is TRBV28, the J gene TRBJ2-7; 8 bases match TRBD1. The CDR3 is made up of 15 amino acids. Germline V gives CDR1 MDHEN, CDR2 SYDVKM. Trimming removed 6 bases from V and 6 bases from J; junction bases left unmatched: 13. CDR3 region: CASSPPGTGALEQYF. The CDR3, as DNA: TGTGCCAGCAGCCCCCCGGGGACAGGCGCTCTCGAGCAGTACTTC.

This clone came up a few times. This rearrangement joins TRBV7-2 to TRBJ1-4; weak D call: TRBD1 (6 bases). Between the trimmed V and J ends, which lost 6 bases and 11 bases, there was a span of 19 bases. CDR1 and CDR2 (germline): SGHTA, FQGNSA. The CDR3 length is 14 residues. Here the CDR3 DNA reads TGTGCCAGCAGGCAGGGGCCGGGAAGGGGGAAACTGTTTTTT. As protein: CASRQGPGRGKLFF.

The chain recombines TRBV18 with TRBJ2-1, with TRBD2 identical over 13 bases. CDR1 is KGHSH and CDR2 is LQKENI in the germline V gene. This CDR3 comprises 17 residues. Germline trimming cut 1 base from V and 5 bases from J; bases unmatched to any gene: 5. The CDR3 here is CASSPRGLAGDNNEQFF. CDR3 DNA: TGTGCCAGCTCACCACGTGGACTAGCGGGGGACAACAATGAGCAGTTCTTC.

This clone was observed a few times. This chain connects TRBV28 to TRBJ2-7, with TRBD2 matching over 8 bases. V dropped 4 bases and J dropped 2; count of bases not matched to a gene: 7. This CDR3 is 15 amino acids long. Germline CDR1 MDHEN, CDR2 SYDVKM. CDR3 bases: TGTGCCAGCAGTTCGGCCGGGGGGGTCACCTACGAGCAGTACTTC. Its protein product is CASSSAGGVTYEQYF.

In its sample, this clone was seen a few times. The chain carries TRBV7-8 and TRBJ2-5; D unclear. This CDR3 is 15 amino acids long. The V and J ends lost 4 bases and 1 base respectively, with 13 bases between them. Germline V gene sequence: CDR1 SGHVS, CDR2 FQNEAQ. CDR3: CASSYSPTFQETQYF. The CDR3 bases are TGTGCCAGCAGCTACTCCCCTACGTTCCAAGAGACCCAGTACTTC.

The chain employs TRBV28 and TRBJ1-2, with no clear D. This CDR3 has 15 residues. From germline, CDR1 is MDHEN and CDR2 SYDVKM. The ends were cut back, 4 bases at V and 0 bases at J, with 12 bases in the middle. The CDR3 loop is CASSSLPGTNYGYTF. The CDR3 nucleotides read TGTGCCAGCAGTTCCCTCCCCGGGACTAACTATGGCTACACCTTC.

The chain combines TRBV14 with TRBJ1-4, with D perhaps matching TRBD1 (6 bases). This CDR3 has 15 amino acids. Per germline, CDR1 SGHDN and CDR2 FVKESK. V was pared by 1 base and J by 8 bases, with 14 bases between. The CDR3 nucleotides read TGTGCCAGCAGCCAAGCCAGGGGATTTTACGAAAAACTGTTTTTT. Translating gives CASSQARGFYEKLFF. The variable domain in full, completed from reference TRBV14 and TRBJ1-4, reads EAGVTQFPSHSVIEKGQTVTLRCDPISGHDNLYWYRRVMGKEIKFLLHFVKESKQDESGMPNNRFLAERTGGTYSTLKVQPAELEDSGVYFCASSQARGFYEKLFFGSGTQLSVL.

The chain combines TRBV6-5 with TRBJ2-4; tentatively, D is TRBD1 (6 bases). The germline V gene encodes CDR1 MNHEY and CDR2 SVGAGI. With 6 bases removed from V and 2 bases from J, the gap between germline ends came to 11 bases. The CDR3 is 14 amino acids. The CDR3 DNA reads TGTGCCAGCAGGAGGGGGTCGACCAAAAACATTCAGTACTTC. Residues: CASRRGSTKNIQYF.

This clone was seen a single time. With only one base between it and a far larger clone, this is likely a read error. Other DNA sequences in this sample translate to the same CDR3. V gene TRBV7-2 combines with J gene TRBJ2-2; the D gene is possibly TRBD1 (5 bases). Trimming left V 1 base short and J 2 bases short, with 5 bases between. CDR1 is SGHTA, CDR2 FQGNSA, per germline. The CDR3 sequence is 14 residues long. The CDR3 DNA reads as TGTGCCAGCAGCTTAGGGGGCAACACCGGGGAGCTGTTTTTT. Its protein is CASSLGGNTGELFF.

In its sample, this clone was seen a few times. In DNA, the CDR3 is TGCAGTGCTACAGGCCTCTATGGCTACACCTTC. Its translation: CSATGLYGYTF. The rearrangement joins TRBV20-1 to TRBJ1-2; D not certain. Germline V gene lookup returns CDR1 DFQATT and CDR2 SNEGSKA (reference sequence). The CDR3 sequence is 11 residues long. The V end was cut by 4 bases, the J end by 4 bases, with 7 bases between.

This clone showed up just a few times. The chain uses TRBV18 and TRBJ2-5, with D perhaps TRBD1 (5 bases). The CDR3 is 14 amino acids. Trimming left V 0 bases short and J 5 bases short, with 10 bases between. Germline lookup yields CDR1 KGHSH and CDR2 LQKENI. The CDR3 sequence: CASSPPNRQETQYF. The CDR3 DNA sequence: TGTGCCAGCTCACCACCGAATAGACAGGAGACCCAGTACTTC. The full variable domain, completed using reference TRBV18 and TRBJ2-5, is NAGVMQNPRHLVRRRGQEARLRCSPMKGHSHVYWYRQLPEEGLKFMVYLQKENIIDESGMPKERFSAEFPKEGPSILRIQQVVRGDSAAYFCASSPPNRQETQYFGPGTRLLVL.

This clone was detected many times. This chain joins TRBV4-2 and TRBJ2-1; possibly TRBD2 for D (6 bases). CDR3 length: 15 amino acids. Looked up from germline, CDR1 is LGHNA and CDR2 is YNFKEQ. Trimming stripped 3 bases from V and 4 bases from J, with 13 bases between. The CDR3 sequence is CASSHGRTGYNEQFF. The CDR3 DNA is TGTGCCAGCAGCCACGGGAGAACGGGGTACAATGAGCAGTTCTTC.

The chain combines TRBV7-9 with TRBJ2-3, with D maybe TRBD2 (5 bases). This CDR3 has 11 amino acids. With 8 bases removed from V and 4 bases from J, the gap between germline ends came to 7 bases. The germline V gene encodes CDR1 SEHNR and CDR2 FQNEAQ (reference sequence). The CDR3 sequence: CASERSDTQYF. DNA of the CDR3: TGTGCCAGCGAGCGGTCAGATACGCAGTATTTT.

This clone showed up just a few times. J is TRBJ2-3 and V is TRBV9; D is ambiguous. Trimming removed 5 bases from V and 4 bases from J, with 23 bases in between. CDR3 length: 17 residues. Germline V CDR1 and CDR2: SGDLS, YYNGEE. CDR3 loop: CASSPLVGTPEADTQYF. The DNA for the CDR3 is TGTGCCAGCAGTCCCCTTGTAGGAACGCCCGAGGCAGATACGCAGTATTTT. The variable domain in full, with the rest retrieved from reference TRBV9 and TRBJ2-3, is DSGVTQTPKHLITATGQRVTLRCSPRSGDLSVYWYQQSLDQGLQFLIQYYNGEERAKGNILERFSAQQFPDLHSELNLSSLELGDSALYFCASSPLVGTPEADTQYFGPGTRLTVL.

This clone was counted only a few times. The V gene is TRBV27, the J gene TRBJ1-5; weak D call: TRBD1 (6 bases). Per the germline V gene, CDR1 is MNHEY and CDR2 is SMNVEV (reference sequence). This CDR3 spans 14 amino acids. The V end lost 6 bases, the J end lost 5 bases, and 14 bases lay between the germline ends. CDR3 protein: CASREGQRDQPQHF. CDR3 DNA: TGTGCCAGCAGAGAAGGACAGCGAGATCAGCCCCAGCATTTT.

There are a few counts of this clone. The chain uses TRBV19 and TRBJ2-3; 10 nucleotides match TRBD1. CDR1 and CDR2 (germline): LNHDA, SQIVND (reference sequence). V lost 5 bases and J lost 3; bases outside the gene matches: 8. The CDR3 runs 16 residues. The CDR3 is CASSAPPGQGTDTQYF. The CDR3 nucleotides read TGTGCCAGTAGTGCCCCACCGGGACAGGGGACAGATACGCAGTATTTT.

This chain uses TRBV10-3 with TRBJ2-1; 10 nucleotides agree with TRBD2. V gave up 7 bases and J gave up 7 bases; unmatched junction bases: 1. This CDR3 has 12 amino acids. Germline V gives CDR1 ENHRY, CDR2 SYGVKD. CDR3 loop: CAITSGSNEQFF. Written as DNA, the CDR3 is TGTGCCATCACTAGCGGGAGTAATGAGCAGTTCTTC.

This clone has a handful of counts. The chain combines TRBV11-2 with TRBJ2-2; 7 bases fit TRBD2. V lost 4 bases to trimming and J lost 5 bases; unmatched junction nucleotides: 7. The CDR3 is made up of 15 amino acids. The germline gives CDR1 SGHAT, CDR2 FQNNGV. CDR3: CASSSSWGGTGELFF. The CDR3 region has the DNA TGTGCCAGCAGCTCCTCATGGGGGGGGACCGGGGAGCTGTTTTTT.

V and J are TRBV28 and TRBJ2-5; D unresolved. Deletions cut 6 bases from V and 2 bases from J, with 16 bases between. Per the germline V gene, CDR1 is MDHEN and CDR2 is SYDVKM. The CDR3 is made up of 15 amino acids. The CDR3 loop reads CASSTDLRGQETQYF. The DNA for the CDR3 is TGTGCCAGCAGCACCGACTTGAGAGGACAAGAGACCCAGTACTTC.

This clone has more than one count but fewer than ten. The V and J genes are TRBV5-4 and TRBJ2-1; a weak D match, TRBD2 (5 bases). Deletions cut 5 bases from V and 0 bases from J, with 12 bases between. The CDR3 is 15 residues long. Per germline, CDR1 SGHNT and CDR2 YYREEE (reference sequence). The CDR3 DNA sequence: TGTGCCAGCAGGTTGACTGGGAGCTCCTACAATGAGCAGTTCTTC. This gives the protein CASRLTGSSYNEQFF.

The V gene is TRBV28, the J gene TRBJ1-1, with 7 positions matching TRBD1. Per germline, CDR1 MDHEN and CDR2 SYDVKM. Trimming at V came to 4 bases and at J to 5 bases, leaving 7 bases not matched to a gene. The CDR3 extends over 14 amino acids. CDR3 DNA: TGTGCCAGCAGTTCGGGACAGCGGGGGACTGAAGCTTTCTTT. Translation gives CASSSGQRGTEAFF.

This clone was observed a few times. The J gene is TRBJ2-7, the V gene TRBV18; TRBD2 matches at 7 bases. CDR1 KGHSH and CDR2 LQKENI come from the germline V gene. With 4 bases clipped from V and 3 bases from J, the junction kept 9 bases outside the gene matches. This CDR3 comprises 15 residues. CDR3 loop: CASSQQSGAIYEQYF. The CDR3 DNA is TGTGCCAGCTCACAGCAAAGCGGGGCAATCTACGAGCAGTACTTC.

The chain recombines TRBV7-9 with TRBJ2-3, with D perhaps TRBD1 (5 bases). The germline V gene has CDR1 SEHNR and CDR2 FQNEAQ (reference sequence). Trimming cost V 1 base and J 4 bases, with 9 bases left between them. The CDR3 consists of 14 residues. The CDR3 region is CASSLVGRADTQYF. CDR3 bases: TGTGCCAGCAGCTTAGTTGGCAGGGCAGATACGCAGTATTTT.